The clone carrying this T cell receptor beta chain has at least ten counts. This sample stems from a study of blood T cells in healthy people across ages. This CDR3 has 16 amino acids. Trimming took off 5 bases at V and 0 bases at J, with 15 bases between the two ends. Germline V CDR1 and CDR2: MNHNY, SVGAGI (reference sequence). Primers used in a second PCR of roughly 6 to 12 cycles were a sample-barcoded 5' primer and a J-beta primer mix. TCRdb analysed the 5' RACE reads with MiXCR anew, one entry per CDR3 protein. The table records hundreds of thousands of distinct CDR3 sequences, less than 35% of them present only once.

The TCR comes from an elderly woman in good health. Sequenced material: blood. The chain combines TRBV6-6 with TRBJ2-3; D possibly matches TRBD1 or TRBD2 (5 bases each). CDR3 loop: CASSTGTLTSTDTQYF. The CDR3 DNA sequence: TGTGCCAGCAGTACCGGGACGTTGACAAGCACAGATACGCAGTATTTT.